A selection of T cell receptor beta chains follows, all from one sample in a study of shared clonotypes between healthy human individuals. Produced via immunoSEQ multiplex PCR; TCRdb's table is partial and in-frame only. The table shows around 2,100,000 clones, with 85% to 95% occurring only once. Sequencing input: naive CD8+ T cells sorted from blood. These receptors were collected from a man between 18 and 29 years old in good health. Each CDR3 is given with its conserved first and last residue. Fields, in order: V gene, D gene, clone size, J gene, CDR3 DNA, CDR3 protein. D genes are given only for firm matches. The size of a clone is reported for some rows only, either as once, few or many, or as a class for expanded clones.

TRBV11-2,NA,NA,TRBJ1-3,TGTGCCAGCAGACCAGGCCCGGACCCTGGAAACACCATATATTTT,CASRPGPDPGNTIYF
TRBV19,NA,few,TRBJ2-1,TGTGCCAGTAGCGTCGGTGTTGAGCAGTTCTTC,CASSVGVEQFF
TRBV4-1,NA,NA,TRBJ2-7,TGCGCCAGCAGCCAGCACAGCGTATCCTACGAGCAGTACTTC,CASSQHSVSYEQYF
TRBV27,NA,NA,TRBJ1-2,TGTGCCAGCAGCCATACAGGGCCTAACTATGGCTACACCTTC,CASSHTGPNYGYTF
TRBV2,TRBD2,once,TRBJ2-3,TGTGCCAGCAGTGGAGCGCCCCAACTAGCGGGGATCACAGATACGCAGTATTTT,CASSGAPQLAGITDTQYF
TRBV2,NA,NA,TRBJ1-4,TGTGCCAGCAAAAGGACGGACTCAACTAATGAAAAACTGTTTTTT,CASKRTDSTNEKLFF
TRBV27,TRBD2,NA,TRBJ2-7,TGTGCCAGCAGCCTCAAGGCTAGCGGGGCCTACGAGCAGTACTTC,CASSLKASGAYEQYF
TRBV27,TRBD2,NA,TRBJ2-1,TGTGCCAGCAGTCCCTTGGGGGAGGGATACAATGAGCAGTTCTTC,CASSPLGEGYNEQFF
TRBV4-1,TRBD2,once,TRBJ2-3,TGCGCCAGCAGCCAAGATGTGGGGGGGGATACGCAGTATTTT,CASSQDVGGDTQYF
TRBV4-1,TRBD2,NA,TRBJ2-1,TGCGCCAGCAGCCAGGGACTAGCGGGGGGTATCAATGAGCAGTTCTTC,CASSQGLAGGINEQFF
TRBV5-1,NA,NA,TRBJ1-3,TGCGCCAGCAGCCTCCAGAGGCCTGGAAACACCATATATTTT,CASSLQRPGNTIYF
TRBV5-8,TRBD2,once,TRBJ2-1,TGTGCCAGCAGCCATCCGGGACTAGCGGGAGTTAGCTCCTACAATGAGCAGTTCTTC,CASSHPGLAGVSSYNEQFF
TRBV30,TRBD1,NA,TRBJ2-7,TGTGCCTGGAGGGACAGGGGGCTCTCCTACGAGCAGTACTTC,CAWRDRGLSYEQYF
TRBV5-4,TRBD1,NA,TRBJ2-7,TGTGCCAGCAGGGTTGGGGGACAGGGGTCCTACGAGCAGTACTTC,CASRVGGQGSYEQYF
TRBV7-8,NA,NA,TRBJ1-1,TGTGCCAGCAGCGGGGGTTGGGGAGCCACTGAAGCTTTCTTT,CASSGGWGATEAFF
TRBV29-1,NA,NA,TRBJ2-7,TGCAGCGCCCGGGACGGCACCTACGAGCAGTACTTC,CSARDGTYEQYF
TRBV9,TRBD2,NA,TRBJ2-2,TGTGCCAGCAGCGGGGCGGGAGGGAACACCGGGGAGCTGTTTTTT,CASSGAGGNTGELFF
TRBV7-9,TRBD2,NA,TRBJ2-5,TGTGCCAGCAGCTTAGAGGGTGGTAGCGGGGTCCAAGAGACCCAGTACTTC,CASSLEGGSGVQETQYF
TRBV7-8,NA,NA,TRBJ1-1,TGTGCCAGCAGCTTATTTGTCCTTACAATGATGAACACTGAAGCTTTCTTT,CASSLFVLTMMNTEAFF
TRBV6-5,NA,NA,TRBJ1-2,TGTGCCAGCAGTTACTCGGAGACGAAACAGAACTATGGCTACACCTTC,CASSYSETKQNYGYTF
TRBV9,NA,NA,TRBJ1-5,TGTGCCAGCAGCGTAGATGGGGGGGGCAATCAGCCCCAGCATTTT,CASSVDGGGNQPQHF
TRBV10-3,TRBD2,NA,TRBJ2-7,TGTGCCATCAGTGAGAGCGGGGGGCAGTACGAGCAGTACTTC,CAISESGGQYEQYF
TRBV4-1,TRBD2,NA,TRBJ2-1,TGCGCCAGCAGTCGCGGACTAGCGGGTGAGCAGTTCTTC,CASSRGLAGEQFF